Listed here are 25 T cell receptor beta chains from one sample, sequenced in a study of blood T cells in healthy people across ages. Then a second PCR, running roughly 7 to 12 cycles, was carried out with a sample-barcoded 5' primer and a J-beta primer mix. In TCRdb, the 5' RACE reads were re-called with MiXCR into one record per CDR3 protein. The sample holds some 940,000 distinct CDR3 sequences, just under 30% seen once. These data are also associated with another study on T cells of mothers and their children.

Sequenced: blood. Source of these receptors: a woman between 35 and 50 years old in good health.

As to this clonotype: A much larger clone differs from this one at a single base, so this may be a read error. V is TRBV13 and J is TRBJ2-1, with TRBD2 identical over 11 bases. TRBJ2-7 explains the end of the DNA better; the J call may be wrong. The CDR3 spans 15 residues. Germline CDR1 reads PRHDT; CDR2 reads FYEKMQ (reference sequence). Here the CDR3 reads CASSKLAGVNNEQYF. Here the CDR3 DNA reads TGTGCCAGCAGCAAACTAGCGGGGGTGAACAATGAGCAGTACTTC.

The V gene is TRBV6-5, the J gene TRBJ2-7; a possible D gene is TRBD2 (6 bases). Trimming pared 5 bases from V and 3 bases from J, leaving 17 bases between. The CDR3 runs to 15 residues. Germline CDR1 and CDR2: MNHEY and SVGAGI. Here the CDR3 DNA reads TGTGCCAGCAGTACCCGTGCGGGGTATGGCTACGAGCAGTACTTC. Amino acid sequence: CASSTRAGYGYEQYF.

The V gene is TRBV30, the J gene TRBJ2-7; D remains unclear. The CDR3 length is 13 residues. V gave up 3 bases and J gave up 1 base, with 10 bases separating them. The germline CDR1 and CDR2 sequences are GTSNPN and SVGIG (reference sequence). CDR3: CAWSSGFSYEQYF. CDR3 coding DNA: TGTGCCTGGAGCTCCGGTTTTTCCTACGAGCAGTACTTC.

This clonotype was detected a few times. A much larger clone differs by one base, so this may be a read error. The chain has TRBV5-1 and TRBJ2-1, with D unclear. The CDR3 totals 14 residues. Trimming pared 3 bases from V and 5 bases from J, leaving 12 bases between. Per germline, CDR1 SGHRS and CDR2 YFSETQ. The CDR3 protein is CASSWAARNNEQFF. DNA of the CDR3: TGCGCCAGCAGCTGGGCAGCTAGAAACAATGAGCAGTTCTTC.

This clonotype occurred a few times. CDR3 nucleotide sequence: TGCAGCGTTTTAGGAAGGCCCAATCAGCCCCAGCATTTT. It codes for CSVLGRPNQPQHF. The chain recombines TRBV29-1 with TRBJ1-5, with D unclear. The CDR3 contains 13 residues. Per the germline V gene, CDR1 is SQVTM and CDR2 is ANQGSEA. V shed 5 bases and J shed 3 bases, with 11 bases lying between them.

V and J are TRBV5-6 and TRBJ2-7; unclear D gene. Per the germline V gene, CDR1 is SGHDT and CDR2 is YYEEEE. CDR3 length: 13 amino acids. The V and J ends lost 3 bases and 3 bases respectively, with 10 bases between them. The DNA for the CDR3 is TGTGCCAGCAGCTCGCCCACGGGCTACGAGCAGTACTTC. Translated: CASSSPTGYEQYF.

This clonotype was seen a few times. This chain joins TRBV27 and TRBJ1-2, with 8 bases lining up with TRBD1. V was clipped by 0 bases and J by 8 bases; unmatched bases: 8. The CDR3 is made up of 15 amino acids. Germline loops: CDR1 MNHEY, CDR2 SMNVEV (reference sequence). The CDR3 nucleotides are TGTGCCAGCAGTTTATCATCAGGGGGCAAGAACGGCTACACCTTC. As protein: CASSLSSGGKNGYTF.

A note on this clonotype: This may be a read error, as it is one base from a much larger clone. The chain links TRBV28 to TRBJ2-5; D remains ambiguous. The J call could be wrong; TRBJ2-7 is a better fit for the DNA end. Germline CDR1 reads MDHEN; CDR2 reads SYDVKM. This CDR3 contains 11 residues. As DNA, the CDR3 is TGTGCCAGCAGCTACGAATGCGAGCAGTACTTC. Its protein product is CASSYECEQYF.

A remark on this clonotype: At one end, the junction sequence differs from germline, possibly due to a read error. The genes are TRBV14 and TRBJ2-7; D possibly corresponds to TRBD1 (5 bases). The CDR3 spans 15 residues. Germline V gene lookup returns CDR1 SGHDN and CDR2 FVKESK. The CDR3: CGSSPLMGLNYEQYF. CDR3 sequence (DNA): TGTGGCAGCAGCCCCTTAATGGGGCTTAACTACGAGCAGTACTTC.

As to this clonotype: With a much larger clone just one base away, this may be a read error. The rearrangement uses TRBV7-2 and TRBJ2-5; D uncertain. Trimming took 0 bases from V and 11 from J, leaving 16 bases between them. The CDR3 loop spans 14 amino acids. Germline CDR1 and CDR2: SGHTA and FQGNSA. CDR3 DNA sequence: TGTGCCAGCAGCTTAGCTCCCACCACCAATGAGCAGTACTTC. It yields the protein CASSLAPTTNEQYF.

This clonotype was observed many times. The V call is TRBV20-1, the J call TRBJ2-7; weak D call: TRBD2 (6 bases). The CDR3 sequence is 14 residues long. CDR1 is DFQATT, CDR2 SNEGSKA, per germline (reference sequence). The germline V and J ends were trimmed by 0 bases and 2 bases, with 11 bases remaining between them. For the CDR3, the DNA is TGCAGTGCTAGAGATCATGGGGGGACCTACGAGCAGTACTTC. Translating it yields CSARDHGGTYEQYF.

The chain joins TRBV28 to TRBJ1-2; perhaps TRBD1 as D (6 bases). Trimming left V 3 bases short and J 5 bases short, with 16 bases between. Germline V gives CDR1 MDHEN, CDR2 SYDVKM. The CDR3 has 15 residues. CDR3 coding DNA: TGTGCCAGCAGTTTTGAGGACAGACTAGGTTATGGCTACACCTTC. Translating gives CASSFEDRLGYGYTF.

V is TRBV20-1 and J is TRBJ2-1; no definite D call. The end of the DNA aligns better with TRBJ2-7, so the J call may be wrong. The germline CDR1 and CDR2 sequences are DFQATT and SNEGSKA (reference sequence). This CDR3 has 14 amino acids. CDR3 in amino acids: CSARGSRSYNEQYF. The CDR3, as DNA: TGCAGTGCTAGAGGCAGTCGCTCCTACAATGAGCAGTACTTC.

This clonotype was found many times. The DNA of the CDR3 is TGTGCCAGCAGTGACTCCGCAGGGTCCTCCTACAATGAGCAGTTCTTC. Translation gives CASSDSAGSSYNEQFF. The chain carries TRBV6-4 and TRBJ2-1, with a possible D match to TRBD1 (5 bases). The CDR3 runs 16 residues. Germline V gives CDR1 MRHNA, CDR2 SNTAGT. Trimming pared 0 bases from V and 0 bases from J, leaving 9 bases between.

The J gene is TRBJ2-3, the V gene TRBV12-3 or TRBV12-4, with D perhaps matching TRBD1 (6 bases). The CDR3 spans 13 residues. Trimming stripped 6 bases from V and 2 bases from J, with 9 bases between. The CDR3, as DNA: TGTGCCAGCAGGTGGGACAACACAGATACGCAGTATTTT. Protein: CASRWDNTDTQYF.

This clonotype has a handful of counts. V is TRBV7-2 and J is TRBJ2-3; 8 bases are a match to TRBD2. This CDR3 has 16 residues. Looked up from germline, CDR1 is SGHTA and CDR2 is FQGNSA. Unmatched junction bases numbered 7, after V lost 3 bases and J lost 2 bases. The CDR3 DNA reads as TGTGCCAGCAGCTTCGGGGGGGCACTGACCACAGATACGCAGTATTTT. Protein sequence: CASSFGGALTTDTQYF.

The rearrangement joins TRBV5-5 to TRBJ1-6; weak D call: TRBD1 (5 bases). Germline V CDR1 and CDR2: SGHKS, YYEKEE (reference sequence). V lost 7 bases, J lost 0 bases, and 17 bases lay in between. This CDR3 region has 17 residues. The CDR3, as DNA: TGTGCCAGCGCCCAAACAGGTCTTAGCTCCTATAATTCACCCCTCCACTTT. Amino acid sequence: CASAQTGLSSYNSPLHF.

This clonotype occurred many times. The chain recombines TRBV29-1 with TRBJ1-2, with TRBD1 matching over 9 bases. V lost 2 bases and J lost 4; bases outside the gene matches: 2. Germline lookup yields CDR1 SQVTM and CDR2 ANQGSEA. CDR3 length: 13 residues. CDR3 region: CSVEMGQGYGYTF. CDR3 bases: TGCAGCGTTGAAATGGGACAGGGCTATGGCTACACCTTC.

At least ten counts were recorded for this clonotype. The gene calls are TRBV5-1 and TRBJ2-1, with 8 bases identical to TRBD2. Per germline, CDR1 SGHRS and CDR2 YFSETQ. CDR3 length equals 16 residues. The J segment lost 3 bases and the V segment lost 1 base, leaving 6 bases of the junction unmatched. This CDR3 reads CASSLSVAGNYNEQFF. CDR3 nucleotide sequence: TGCGCCAGCAGCTTGTCCGTAGCGGGGAACTACAATGAGCAGTTCTTC.

This clonotype has more than one count but fewer than ten. The rearrangement joins TRBV2 to TRBJ2-1; 7 bases map to TRBD2. The CDR3 loop spans 16 amino acids. The trim removed 5 bases at V and 9 bases at J, leaving 16 bases unmatched. Germline CDR1 SNHLY, CDR2 FYNNEI. CDR3 sequence reads: CASSPGASGNSGEQFF. CDR3 DNA: TGTGCCAGCAGTCCCGGGGCTAGCGGTAATTCGGGTGAGCAGTTCTTC.

The chain uses TRBV7-6 and TRBJ2-2, with 9 bases aligning to TRBD1. Germline CDR1 SGHVS, CDR2 FNYEAQ. Trimming removed 6 bases from V and 1 base from J; junction bases left unmatched: 3. The CDR3 covers 15 residues. For the CDR3, the DNA is TGTGCCAGCAGGGGACAGGGCTTGAACACCGGGGAGCTGTTTTTT. Translated, it gives CASRGQGLNTGELFF.

This sequence joins TRBV2 and TRBJ2-5; D perhaps matches TRBD1 (6 bases). In germline, CDR1 is SNHLY, CDR2 FYNNEI. This CDR3 region has 13 residues. V was shortened by 6 bases and J by 2 bases, with 10 bases between the two germline ends. The CDR3 coding sequence is TGTGCCAGCAGGGCAGGGGTACAAGAGACCCAGTACTTC. Its protein is CASRAGVQETQYF.

This clonotype was counted between two and nine times. This chain links TRBV20-1 with TRBJ1-2; tentatively, D is TRBD1 (6 bases). Trimming took off 0 bases at V and 5 bases at J, with 22 bases between the two ends. Germline V CDR1 and CDR2: DFQATT, SNEGSKA (reference sequence). The CDR3 totals 17 residues. CDR3 protein: CSARDLYGQLKRYGYTF. CDR3 coding DNA: TGCAGTGCTAGAGATTTATACGGACAGCTAAAACGATATGGCTACACCTTC.

This clonotype has at least ten counts. V gene TRBV6-5 combines with J gene TRBJ2-7; D tentatively fits TRBD1 or TRBD2 (5 bases each). This CDR3 is 15 amino acids long. Trimming pared 6 bases from V and 0 bases from J, leaving 15 bases between. The germline V gene encodes CDR1 MNHEY and CDR2 SVGAGI. The CDR3 spells CASRGPLESSYEQYF. CDR3 sequence (DNA): TGTGCCAGCAGGGGACCCTTGGAGAGCTCCTACGAGCAGTACTTC.

Written as DNA, the CDR3 is TGCAGTGCTACCACTGAGCGGACAGATACGCAGTATTTT. As protein: CSATTERTDTQYF. V gene TRBV20-1 combines with J gene TRBJ2-3; TRBD2 is a possible D gene (5 bases). The CDR3 is 13 amino acids. Per the germline V gene, CDR1 is DFQATT and CDR2 is SNEGSKA (reference sequence). V lost 4 bases, J lost 3 bases, and 11 bases lay in between.